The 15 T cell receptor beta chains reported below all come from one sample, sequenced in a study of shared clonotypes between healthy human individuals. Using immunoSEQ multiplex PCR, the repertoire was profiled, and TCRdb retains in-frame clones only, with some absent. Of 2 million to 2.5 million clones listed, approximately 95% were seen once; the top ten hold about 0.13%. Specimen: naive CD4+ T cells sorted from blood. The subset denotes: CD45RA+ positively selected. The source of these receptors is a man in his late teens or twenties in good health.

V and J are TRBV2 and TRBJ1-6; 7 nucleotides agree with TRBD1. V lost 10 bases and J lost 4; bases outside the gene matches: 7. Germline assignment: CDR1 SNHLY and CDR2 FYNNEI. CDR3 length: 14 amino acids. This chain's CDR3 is CATSGQTYNSPLHF. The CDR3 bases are TGTGCCACGTCGGGACAGACTTATAATTCACCCCTCCACTTT.

CDR3 sequence: CASSLHNSGLRGEQFF. The CDR3 DNA is TGTGCCAGCAGCCTCCACAATTCGGGACTCAGGGGTGAGCAGTTCTTC. The V and J genes are TRBV11-3 and TRBJ2-1; possibly TRBD1 or TRBD2 for D (6 bases each). V was trimmed by 5 bases and J by 9 bases, leaving 23 bases between them. This CDR3 is built from 16 residues. Germline-derived CDR1 and CDR2 are SGHNT and YENEEA.

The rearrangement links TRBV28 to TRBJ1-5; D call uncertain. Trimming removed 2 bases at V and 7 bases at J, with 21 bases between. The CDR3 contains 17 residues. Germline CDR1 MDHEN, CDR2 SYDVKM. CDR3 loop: CASSLVKRSLEGQPQHF. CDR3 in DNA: TGTGCCAGCAGTTTAGTGAAACGGTCTCTGGAGGGACAGCCCCAGCATTTT. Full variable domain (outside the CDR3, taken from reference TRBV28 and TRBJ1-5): DVKVTQSSRYLVKRTGEKVFLECVQDMDHENMFWYRQDPGLGLRLIYFSYDVKMKEKGDIPEGYSVSREKKERFSLILESASTNQTSMYLCASSLVKRSLEGQPQHFGDGTRLSIL.

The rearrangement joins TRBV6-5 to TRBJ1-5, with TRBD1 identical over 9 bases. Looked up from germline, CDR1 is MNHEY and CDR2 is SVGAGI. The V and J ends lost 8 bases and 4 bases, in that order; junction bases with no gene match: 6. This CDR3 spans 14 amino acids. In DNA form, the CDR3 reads TGTGCCAGCGGAAGGACAGGGGAAAATCAGCCCCAGCATTTT. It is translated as CASGRTGENQPQHF.

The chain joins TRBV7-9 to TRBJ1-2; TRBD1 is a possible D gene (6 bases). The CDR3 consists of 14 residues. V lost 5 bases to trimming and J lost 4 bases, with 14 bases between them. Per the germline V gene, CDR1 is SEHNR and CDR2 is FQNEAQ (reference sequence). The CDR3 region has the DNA TGTGCCAGCAGCCTTGGACAGCACGCCTATGGCTACACCTTC. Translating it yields CASSLGQHAYGYTF. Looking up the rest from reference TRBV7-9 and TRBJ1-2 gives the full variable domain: DTGVSQNPRHKITKRGQNVTFRCDPISEHNRLYWYRQTLGQGPEFLTYFQNEAQLEKSRLLSDRFSAERPKGSFSTLEIQRTEQGDSAMYLCASSLGQHAYGYTFGSGTRLTVV.

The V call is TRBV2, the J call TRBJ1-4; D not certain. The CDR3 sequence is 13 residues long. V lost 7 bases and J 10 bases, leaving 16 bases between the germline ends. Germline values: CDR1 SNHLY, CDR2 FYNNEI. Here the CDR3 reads CASNQRNVGKLFF. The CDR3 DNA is TGTGCCAGCAATCAGCGCAACGTGGGAAAACTGTTTTTT.

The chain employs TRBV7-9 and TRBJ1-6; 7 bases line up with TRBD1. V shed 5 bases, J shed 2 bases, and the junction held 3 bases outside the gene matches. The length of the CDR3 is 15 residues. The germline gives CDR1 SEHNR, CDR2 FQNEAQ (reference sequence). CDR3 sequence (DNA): TGTGCCAGCAGCACCGGACAGGCCTATAATTCACCCCTCCACTTT. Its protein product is CASSTGQAYNSPLHF. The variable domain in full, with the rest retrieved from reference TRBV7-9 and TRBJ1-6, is DTGVSQNPRHKITKRGQNVTFRCDPISEHNRLYWYRQTLGQGPEFLTYFQNEAQLEKSRLLSDRFSAERPKGSFSTLEIQRTEQGDSAMYLCASSTGQAYNSPLHFGNGTRLTVT.

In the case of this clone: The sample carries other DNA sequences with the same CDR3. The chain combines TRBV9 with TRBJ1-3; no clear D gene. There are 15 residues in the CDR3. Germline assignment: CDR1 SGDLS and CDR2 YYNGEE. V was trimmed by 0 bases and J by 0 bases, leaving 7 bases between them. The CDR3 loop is CASSVGQLSGNTIYF. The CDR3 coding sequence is TGTGCCAGCAGCGTAGGCCAGCTCTCTGGAAACACCATATATTTT.

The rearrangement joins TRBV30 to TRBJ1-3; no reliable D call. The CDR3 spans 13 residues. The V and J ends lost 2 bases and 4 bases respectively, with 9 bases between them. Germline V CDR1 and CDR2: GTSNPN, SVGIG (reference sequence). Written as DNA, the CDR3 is TGTGCCTGGAGTCCCCAAAGGGGAAACACCATATATTTT. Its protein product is CAWSPQRGNTIYF.

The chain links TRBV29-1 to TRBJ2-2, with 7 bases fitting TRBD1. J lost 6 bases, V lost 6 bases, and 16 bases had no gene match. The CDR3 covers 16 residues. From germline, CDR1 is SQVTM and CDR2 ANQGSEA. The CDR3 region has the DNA TGCAGCGTCGAGATCCGCCGCAACAGGGGCCCCGGGGAGCTGTTTTTT. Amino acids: CSVEIRRNRGPGELFF.

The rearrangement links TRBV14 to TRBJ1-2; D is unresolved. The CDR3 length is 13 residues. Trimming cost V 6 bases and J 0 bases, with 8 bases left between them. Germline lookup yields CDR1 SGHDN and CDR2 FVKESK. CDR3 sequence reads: CASRSTANYGYTF. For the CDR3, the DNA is TGTGCCAGCAGATCGACCGCTAACTATGGCTACACCTTC. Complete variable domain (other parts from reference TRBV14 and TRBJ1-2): EAGVTQFPSHSVIEKGQTVTLRCDPISGHDNLYWYRRVMGKEIKFLLHFVKESKQDESGMPNNRFLAERTGGTYSTLKVQPAELEDSGVYFCASRSTANYGYTFGSGTRLTVV.

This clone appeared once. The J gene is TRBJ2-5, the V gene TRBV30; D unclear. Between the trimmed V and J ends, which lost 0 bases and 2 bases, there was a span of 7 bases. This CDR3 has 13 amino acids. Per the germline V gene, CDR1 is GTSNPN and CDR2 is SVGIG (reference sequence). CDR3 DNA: TGTGCCTGGAGTGTCGCAAGACAAGAGACCCAGTACTTC. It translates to CAWSVARQETQYF.

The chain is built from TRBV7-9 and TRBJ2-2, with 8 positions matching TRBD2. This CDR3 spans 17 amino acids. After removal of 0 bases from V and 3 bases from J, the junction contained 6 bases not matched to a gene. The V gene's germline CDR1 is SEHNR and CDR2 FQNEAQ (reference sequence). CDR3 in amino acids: CASSLAGLAGDTGELFF. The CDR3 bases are TGTGCCAGCAGCTTAGCGGGGCTAGCGGGCGACACCGGGGAGCTGTTTTTT.

The CDR3 sequence is CASSEAAGRQFF. DNA of the CDR3: TGTGCCAGCAGTGAAGCGGCGGGAAGACAGTTCTTC. This chain connects TRBV2 to TRBJ2-1, with D perhaps matching TRBD2 (6 bases). CDR3 length: 12 residues. The ends were cut back, 0 bases at V and 13 bases at J, with 10 bases in the middle. Germline V gives CDR1 SNHLY, CDR2 FYNNEI.

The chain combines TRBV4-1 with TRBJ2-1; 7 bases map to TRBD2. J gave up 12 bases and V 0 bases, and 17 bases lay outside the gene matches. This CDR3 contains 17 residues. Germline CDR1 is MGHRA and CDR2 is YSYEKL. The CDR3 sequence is CASSQDQGLAATLGQFF. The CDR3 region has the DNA TGCGCCAGCAGCCAAGATCAAGGGCTAGCGGCAACCCTAGGGCAGTTCTTC.